Shown below are 21 T cell receptor beta chains from a single sample sequenced in a study of CXCR3-negative and CXCR3-positive naive CD8 T cells. UMI-labeled TRB cDNA libraries were prepared by 5' RACE. For each CDR3 protein, TCRdb gives one entry from its re-call of the 5' RACE reads, without DNA. The sample data list some 6,100 distinct CDR3 sequences. Input material: naive CXCR3- CD8+ T cells from blood. Specified subset: CD45RO-CCR7+CD27+CD95- naive CD8+ T cells lacking CXCR3 (TNR3-). The receptors shown here come from a human donor in good health. Some clones in this sample may be carry-over from other donors' samples.

The chain recombines TRBV29-1 with TRBJ2-1; TCRdb calls TRBD2, which cannot be checked without DNA. CDR1 is SQVTM and CDR2 is ANQGSEA in the germline V gene. This CDR3 is 13 amino acids long. CDR3 loop: CSATPSGYNEQFF.

The V and J genes are TRBV29-1 and TRBJ2-7; without DNA, the TCRdb call of TRBD2 cannot be checked. Germline values: CDR1 SQVTM, CDR2 ANQGSEA. The length of the CDR3 is 13 residues. The CDR3 region is CSVGGTSPYEQYF.

The chain uses TRBV7-8 and TRBJ2-2; the TRBD1 assignment by TCRdb is unverifiable without DNA. This CDR3 contains 16 residues. Germline values: CDR1 SGHVS, CDR2 FQNEAQ. CDR3 loop: CASSYGTGGGAGELFF.

The genes are TRBV7-9 and TRBJ1-2; the TCRdb call, TRBD1, lacks DNA for checking. The CDR3 runs 13 residues. Germline values: CDR1 SEHNR, CDR2 FQNEAQ (reference sequence). The CDR3 spells CASRTGVDYGYTF.

This clonotype is classed as large by frequency. The rearrangement joins TRBV6-5 to TRBJ2-5; the TCRdb call, TRBD1, lacks DNA for checking. The CDR3 loop spans 16 amino acids. Germline V lookup: CDR1 MNHEY, CDR2 SVGAGI. CDR3 sequence: CASSLQETGPGETQYF.

The genes are TRBV6-5 and TRBJ1-1; TCRdb lists TRBD1, though no DNA is available to test this call. The CDR3 contains 14 residues. Germline values: CDR1 MNHEY, CDR2 SVGAGI. CDR3: CASSPTGVDPEAFF.

The gene calls are TRBV6-2 or TRBV6-3 and TRBJ2-1. CDR3 length: 16 residues. Germline V CDR1 and CDR2: MNHEY, SVGEGT. The CDR3 region is CASSYLGGNSYNEQFF.

V and J are TRBV10-3 and TRBJ2-1; the D call from TCRdb, TRBD1, cannot be confirmed without DNA. Germline V gene data show CDR1 as ENHRY and CDR2 as SYGVKD. CDR3 length: 12 amino acids. Here the CDR3 reads CATRGTTNEQFF.

The gene calls are TRBV29-1 and TRBJ2-1; the TRBD1 assignment by TCRdb is unverifiable without DNA. The CDR3 runs to 17 residues. CDR1 and CDR2 from the germline V gene are SQVTM and ANQGSEA. The CDR3: CSVARSGVTGRSFEQFF.

Its frequency marks this clonotype as medium-sized. The chain carries TRBV20-1 and TRBJ1-2. The CDR3 loop spans 11 amino acids. Germline V lookup: CDR1 DFQATT, CDR2 SNEGSKA (reference sequence). CDR3 region: CSAEDNYGYTF.

The chain joins TRBV10-3 to TRBJ2-3; lacking DNA, the TRBD1 call made by TCRdb goes unchecked. CDR1 and CDR2 (germline): ENHRY, SYGVKD. CDR3 length: 15 amino acids. CDR3 residues: CAISGQGASTDTQYF.

Measured by frequency, this clonotype is medium-sized (0.01 to 0.1%). The chain carries TRBV20-1 and TRBJ2-5; the D call from TCRdb, TRBD1, cannot be confirmed without DNA. There are 15 residues in the CDR3. Looked up from germline, CDR1 is DFQATT and CDR2 is SNEGSKA (reference sequence). CDR3 amino acids: CSARDSGTAQETQYF.

V is TRBV20-1 and J is TRBJ1-3. This CDR3 is 14 amino acids long. CDR1 DFQATT and CDR2 SNEGSKA come from the germline V gene (reference sequence). The CDR3 here is CSARDAEAGNTIYF.

This clonotype counts as medium-sized (0.01 to 0.1%) by frequency. The V gene is TRBV29-1, the J gene TRBJ1-2; TCRdb lists TRBD1, though no DNA is available to test this call. The CDR3 has 16 residues. Germline lookup yields CDR1 SQVTM and CDR2 ANQGSEA. The CDR3 spells CSVEDPRQIHNYGYTF.

The chain uses TRBV29-1 and TRBJ1-5; absent DNA, TCRdb's TRBD1 call cannot be checked. Germline CDR1 and CDR2: SQVTM and ANQGSEA. The CDR3 has 12 residues. The CDR3 is CSVEGRGNIQHF. The entire variable domain, with the rest obtained from reference TRBV29-1 and TRBJ1-5, is as follows: SAVISQKPSRDICQRGTSLTIQCQVDSQVTMMFWYRQQPGQSLTLIATANQGSEATYESGFVIDKFPISRPNLTFSTLTVSNMSPEDSSIYLCSVEGRGNIQHFGDGTRLSIL.

The chain's CDR3 is CASSVEASGTREQFF. This chain connects TRBV9 to TRBJ2-1; as DNA is missing, the TRBD2 call by TCRdb cannot be tested. Germline lookup yields CDR1 SGDLS and CDR2 YYNGEE. The CDR3 runs 15 residues. Supplemented by reference TRBV9 and TRBJ2-1, the full variable domain reads DSGVTQTPKHLITATGQRVTLRCSPRSGDLSVYWYQQSLDQGLQFLIQYYNGEERAKGNILERFSAQQFPDLHSELNLSSLELGDSALYFCASSVEASGTREQFFGPGTRLTVL.

Its frequency marks this clonotype as medium-sized (0.01 to 0.1%). The chain has TRBV4-3 and TRBJ2-1; no DNA is available, so the TRBD2 call from TCRdb remains unchecked. Per germline, CDR1 LGHNA and CDR2 YSLEER. The CDR3 totals 15 residues. The CDR3 region is CASSLLAGAYNEQFF.

This chain joins TRBV2 and TRBJ2-7; the D gene TCRdb calls, TRBD1, cannot be checked with no DNA. CDR3 length: 17 residues. Germline V lookup: CDR1 SNHLY, CDR2 FYNNEI. The CDR3 protein is CASSEAEGRGTLYEQYF.

The rearrangement joins TRBV29-1 to TRBJ2-2; TCRdb's assignment of TRBD1 cannot be checked, as there is no DNA. The CDR3 sequence is 16 residues long. Germline lookup yields CDR1 SQVTM and CDR2 ANQGSEA. The CDR3 region is CSAREGQGIVAGELFF.

The chain joins TRBV29-1 to TRBJ2-3; the D call from TCRdb, TRBD2, cannot be confirmed without DNA. The CDR3 totals 15 residues. Germline V gene data show CDR1 as SQVTM and CDR2 as ANQGSEA. The CDR3 loop reads CSAGLAGDGTATQYF.

This clonotype ranks as medium-sized in terms of frequency. This rearrangement joins TRBV3-1 to TRBJ1-1; TCRdb designates TRBD1, a call that cannot be tested without DNA. Germline CDR1 is LGHDT and CDR2 is YNNKEL (reference sequence). The CDR3 length is 18 residues. CDR3 residues: CASSQRLTGGKVNTEAFF.